The 15 T cell receptor beta chains below all came from one sample that was sequenced in a study of blood T cell repertoires in COVID-19. Assay used: immunoSEQ multiplex PCR; TCRdb lists only in-frame clones, some missing. Counted here are under 250,000 clones, about 84% occurring once; the ten biggest clones make up approximately 5.5%. The specimen was peripheral blood. Receptors were obtained from a woman of 80 years or more with COVID-19, enrolled during active disease.

The chain joins TRBV2 to TRBJ2-7; D ambiguous. Germline V gene data show CDR1 as SNHLY and CDR2 as FYNNEI. V was trimmed by 5 bases and J by 3 bases, leaving 5 bases between them. The CDR3 covers 11 residues. The CDR3 is CASSSDYEQYV. For the CDR3, the DNA is TGTGCCAGCAGTAGCGACTACGAGCAGTACGTC.

J is TRBJ2-7 and V is TRBV7-2; D gene unclear. CDR3 length: 12 amino acids. Trimming stripped 5 bases from V and 0 bases from J, with 5 bases between. The germline V gene encodes CDR1 SGHTA and CDR2 FQGNSA. The CDR3 spells CASSPSSYEQYF. The CDR3 DNA reads TGTGCCAGCAGCCCCAGCTCCTACGAGCAGTACTTC. Supplemented by reference TRBV7-2 and TRBJ2-7, the full variable domain reads GAGVSQSPSNKVTEKGKDVELRCDPISGHTALYWYRQSLGQGLEFLIYFQGNSAPDKSGLPSDRFSAERTGGSVSTLTIQRTQQEDSAVYLCASSPSSYEQYFGPGTRLTVT.

The chain couples TRBV28 to TRBJ1-5; 10 positions match TRBD1. Trimming took 5 bases from V and 6 from J; bases not matched to a gene: 7. Germline loops: CDR1 MDHEN, CDR2 SYDVKM. The CDR3 is 15 residues long. In DNA, the CDR3 is TGTGCCAGCAGTGCCCGGGACAGGGGTTTTCAGCCCCAGCATTTT. This sequence encodes CASSARDRGFQPQHF.

This chain joins TRBV5-1 and TRBJ2-2; the match to TRBD2 covers 10 bases. The CDR3 has 16 residues. Germline CDR1 SGHRS, CDR2 YFSETQ. V was clipped by 4 bases and J by 4 bases; unmatched bases: 7. This CDR3 is CASSPQAGGGTGELFF. As DNA, the CDR3 is TGCGCCAGCAGCCCCCAAGCGGGGGGGGGCACCGGGGAGCTGTTTTTT. The variable domain in full, completed from reference TRBV5-1 and TRBJ2-2, reads KAGVTQTPRYLIKTRGQQVTLSCSPISGHRSVSWYQQTPGQGLQFLFEYFSETQRNKGNFPGRFSGRQFSNSRSEMNVSTLELGDSALYLCASSPQAGGGTGELFFGEGSRLTVL.

The chain recombines TRBV28 with TRBJ2-7; D remains ambiguous. CDR1 and CDR2 from the germline V gene are MDHEN and SYDVKM. The CDR3 totals 9 residues. V lost 10 bases and J lost 9, with 10 bases in between. In DNA, the CDR3 is TGTGCCATTATGGGCCGGCAGTACGTC. This codes for CAIMGRQYV.

J is TRBJ1-5 and V is TRBV7-3; no clear D. V lost 5 bases and J lost 1, with 12 bases in between. CDR3 length equals 15 residues. Germline values: CDR1 SGHTA, CDR2 FQGTGA. This CDR3 is CASSPSGSSNQPQHF. The CDR3 DNA follows: TGTGCCAGCAGCCCCAGCGGGTCGAGCAATCAGCCCCAGCATTTT.

V usage is TRBV5-1 and J usage is TRBJ1-6; no reliable D call. This CDR3 comprises 15 residues. Germline CDR1 and CDR2: SGHRS and YFSETQ. Deletions cut 4 bases from V and 4 bases from J, with 12 bases between. The CDR3 loop reads CASSRDTGYNSPLHF. CDR3 coding DNA: TGCGCCAGCAGCCGGGATACGGGTTATAATTCACCCCTCCACTTT.

V gene TRBV5-1 combines with J gene TRBJ2-3; maybe TRBD2 (6 bases). The CDR3 consists of 14 residues. V lost 5 bases to trimming and J lost 0 bases, with 10 bases between them. Germline lookup yields CDR1 SGHRS and CDR2 YFSETQ. The CDR3 here is CASRLAVSTDTQYF. The DNA of the CDR3 is TGCGCCAGCAGATTAGCGGTTAGCACAGATACGCAGTATTTT.

This chain links TRBV7-9 with TRBJ2-1, with D maybe TRBD1 (5 bases). Germline values: CDR1 SEHNR, CDR2 FQNEAQ (reference sequence). With 5 bases removed from V and 0 bases from J, the gap between germline ends came to 23 bases. The length of the CDR3 is 19 residues. CDR3 region: CASSGSDRPHLFSYNEQFF. The DNA for the CDR3 is TGTGCCAGCAGCGGAAGCGACAGACCTCACCTCTTCTCCTACAATGAGCAGTTCTTC.

This chain links TRBV18 with TRBJ1-6; 8 bases are a match to TRBD1. In germline, CDR1 is KGHSH, CDR2 LQKENI. After removal of 3 bases from V and 10 bases from J, the junction contained 5 bases not matched to a gene. The length of the CDR3 is 14 residues. The CDR3: CASSPDRGVSPLHF. The CDR3 nucleotides are TGTGCCAGCTCACCTGACAGGGGTGTCTCACCCCTCCACTTT. Supplemented by reference TRBV18 and TRBJ1-6, the full variable domain reads NAGVMQNPRHLVRRRGQEARLRCSPMKGHSHVYWYRQLPEEGLKFMVYLQKENIIDESGMPKERFSAEFPKEGPSILRIQQVVRGDSAAYFCASSPDRGVSPLHFGNGTRLTVT.

The V call is TRBV2, the J call TRBJ1-6; 9 positions match TRBD1. Germline lookup yields CDR1 SNHLY and CDR2 FYNNEI. The CDR3 runs to 15 residues. With V trimmed by 7 bases and J by 10 bases, 11 bases remained unmatched. The CDR3 sequence: CASNLSGQGISPLHF. In DNA, the CDR3 is TGTGCCAGCAACCTAAGTGGACAGGGGATCTCACCCCTCCACTTT. Drawing the rest from reference TRBV2 and TRBJ1-6, the complete variable domain is EPEVTQTPSHQVTQMGQEVILRCVPISNHLYFYWYRQILGQKVEFLVSFYNNEISEKSEIFDDQFSVERPDGSNFTLKIRSTKLEDSAMYFCASNLSGQGISPLHFGNGTRLTVT.

This clone came up once. Other DNA sequences in this specimen translate into the identical CDR3. The chain couples TRBV10-1 to TRBJ2-1, with D uncertain. Germline lookup yields CDR1 WNHNN and CDR2 SYGVQD (reference sequence). There are 14 residues in the CDR3. V lost 5 bases to trimming and J lost 0 bases, with 8 bases between them. As DNA, the CDR3 is TGCGCCAGCAGTCCTACGAGCTCCTACAATGAGCAGTTCTTC. Protein: CASSPTSSYNEQFF.

The chain links TRBV5-1 to TRBJ2-1; 8 nucleotides agree with TRBD1. Trimming at V came to 2 bases and at J to 6 bases, leaving 4 bases not matched to a gene. Germline CDR1 SGHRS, CDR2 YFSETQ. CDR3 size: 14 residues. The chain's CDR3 is CASSLPTGGNEQFF. DNA of the CDR3: TGCGCCAGCAGCTTACCCACAGGGGGCAATGAGCAGTTCTTC.

The V and J genes are TRBV7-2 and TRBJ1-1, with 7 bases fitting TRBD1. V gave up 6 bases and J gave up 8 bases; unmatched junction bases: 3. The germline V gene has CDR1 SGHTA and CDR2 FQGNSA. This CDR3 spans 11 amino acids. The CDR3, as DNA: TGTGCCAGCAGGGAACAGGGGGAAGCTTTCTTT. Protein product: CASREQGEAFF.

V usage is TRBV7-9 and J usage is TRBJ1-1; no clear D. Deletions cut 1 base from V and 6 bases from J, with 6 bases between. CDR1 and CDR2 (germline): SEHNR, FQNEAQ (reference sequence). This CDR3 comprises 12 residues. The CDR3 DNA reads as TGTGCCAGCAGCTTAGGAGGGCCTGAAGCTTTCTTT. Translated: CASSLGGPEAFF.